A selection of T cell receptor beta chains follows, all from one sample in a study of blood T cell repertoires in COVID-19. The repertoire was sequenced with immunoSEQ multiplex PCR; TCRdb's copy has only in-frame clones and lacks some. The sample includes over 85,000 clones, over 85% seen only once; the top ten take more than 3.5%. The sequencing sample was made of peripheral blood. The origin of the receptors is a human donor with COVID-19, enrolled during active disease. The donor label of this sample is uncertain. The conserved cysteine and the conserved F or W are not part of the CDR3 here. The D gene is left open where the match is weak. Only some rows state a clone size, as once, few, many or a class for expanded clones.

CDR3: ASSPTGNSGNTIY
size: NA
D: NA
V: TRBV10-1

CDR3: ATGGGTGSVEEQY
size: NA
D: NA
V: TRBV24-1

CDR3: AISESQGTYNSPLH
size: once
D: NA
V: TRBV10-3

CDR3: ASSNPQGTNTEAF
size: NA
D: NA
V: TRBV11-2

CDR3: ASSLSGIGNTIY
size: NA
D: NA
V: TRBV11-2

CDR3: ASSLEQYNSPLH
size: NA
D: NA
V: TRBV7-9

CDR3: ASSSGTSGPRTQY
size: NA
D: TRBD2
V: TRBV5-1

CDR3: ASARGGQGYEQY
size: NA
D: TRBD1
V: TRBV9

CDR3: SAGLAPYNEQF
size: NA
D: TRBD2
V: TRBV29-1

CDR3: ASSPGQGDQPQH
size: NA
D: TRBD1
V: TRBV5-1

CDR3: ASSPNVGGSSYNEQF
size: NA
D: TRBD1
V: TRBV4-1

CDR3: ASSLAGDTEAF
size: NA
D: NA
V: TRBV11-3

CDR3: ASGLGDTYNSPLH
size: NA
D: NA
V: TRBV12-5

CDR3: ASSLSPVYQETQY
size: NA
D: NA
V: TRBV5-4

CDR3: ASSATAGTGINTIY
size: NA
D: TRBD1
V: TRBV7-8

CDR3: ASSTDPGNSPLH
size: NA
D: NA
V: TRBV19

CDR3: ATRDYASYNSPLH
size: once
D: NA
V: TRBV19

CDR3: ASSRGIQETQY
size: NA
D: NA
V: TRBV6-2/TRBV6-3

CDR3: ASSPPGGDTQY
size: NA
D: NA
V: TRBV10-1

CDR3: ASIEREDSYEQY
size: NA
D: TRBD2
V: TRBV2

CDR3: ASSYRDRGTDTQY
size: once
D: TRBD1
V: TRBV3-1/TRBV3-2

CDR3: ASSASGTGYSGNTIY
size: NA
D: TRBD1
V: TRBV9

CDR3: ASSEDSSGNTIY
size: NA
D: NA
V: TRBV14

CDR3: ASSGPGPYNEQF
size: NA
D: NA
V: TRBV2

CDR3: ASSRTRSYEQY
size: NA
D: NA
V: TRBV7-2

CDR3: AWSRTGRGNQPQH
size: NA
D: TRBD1
V: TRBV30

CDR3: ASSLGTTALTEAF
size: few
D: NA
V: TRBV7-9

CDR3: ASRTGDGQPQH
size: NA
D: TRBD1
V: TRBV19

CDR3: ASSIGQVGNQPQH
size: NA
D: NA
V: TRBV19

CDR3: ASSERDRGYEQY
size: NA
D: TRBD1
V: TRBV25-1

CDR3: ASSDPGLPTPKYNEQF
size: NA
D: NA
V: TRBV6-1

CDR3: ASRPNYGYT
size: NA
D: NA
V: TRBV7-3

CDR3: ASSLSLTGGEGYT
size: NA
D: TRBD1
V: TRBV5-1

CDR3: ASSEALAETQY
size: NA
D: NA
V: TRBV6-1

CDR3: ASSPGTGGSPLH
size: once
D: TRBD1
V: TRBV18

CDR3: ASSLAQGHEQY
size: NA
D: NA
V: TRBV7-9

CDR3: ASSEAQTGILRSYEQY
size: NA
D: NA
V: TRBV6-1

CDR3: ASSQVRQGAREQY
size: NA
D: TRBD1
V: TRBV4-1

CDR3: ASSEWGGKQY
size: NA
D: TRBD2
V: TRBV10-2

CDR3: ASSPDSYGYT
size: NA
D: NA
V: TRBV3-1/TRBV3-2

CDR3: ATSAQWLGGGEQF
size: NA
D: NA
V: TRBV24-1

CDR3: ASSLHRGSGYT
size: NA
D: NA
V: TRBV5-6

CDR3: ASSLTENTEAF
size: few
D: NA
V: TRBV5-6

CDR3: ASSATGLYEQY
size: NA
D: TRBD1
V: TRBV10-1

CDR3: ASSPPLSLGQGLSYT
size: NA
D: TRBD1
V: TRBV18

CDR3: ASRLVGEQF
size: NA
D: NA
V: TRBV11-3

CDR3: ASKEGPVNTEAF
size: NA
D: NA
V: TRBV6-5

CDR3: ASAAALNTEAF
size: NA
D: NA
V: TRBV13

CDR3: ASSASGQGENYTEAF
size: NA
D: NA
V: TRBV21-1

CDR3: ASRRQESTPAF
size: NA
D: NA
V: TRBV6-5

CDR3: ASSPTPQGADYGYT
size: NA
D: TRBD1
V: TRBV18

CDR3: ASSQGASGRNYGYT
size: NA
D: NA
V: TRBV4-1

CDR3: ASSPQGAANYGYT
size: NA
D: NA
V: TRBV7-6

CDR3: ASTQSGRAGGYT
size: NA
D: NA
V: TRBV7-9

CDR3: ASSSGGRHGELF
size: NA
D: NA
V: TRBV7-7

CDR3: ASSIPSGRNTGELF
size: NA
D: TRBD2
V: TRBV19

CDR3: ASSPPRPSGEQY
size: NA
D: NA
V: TRBV18

CDR3: ASSSYRGVTGELF
size: NA
D: TRBD2
V: TRBV9

CDR3: ASSPRQDYTEAF
size: NA
D: NA
V: TRBV3-1/TRBV3-2